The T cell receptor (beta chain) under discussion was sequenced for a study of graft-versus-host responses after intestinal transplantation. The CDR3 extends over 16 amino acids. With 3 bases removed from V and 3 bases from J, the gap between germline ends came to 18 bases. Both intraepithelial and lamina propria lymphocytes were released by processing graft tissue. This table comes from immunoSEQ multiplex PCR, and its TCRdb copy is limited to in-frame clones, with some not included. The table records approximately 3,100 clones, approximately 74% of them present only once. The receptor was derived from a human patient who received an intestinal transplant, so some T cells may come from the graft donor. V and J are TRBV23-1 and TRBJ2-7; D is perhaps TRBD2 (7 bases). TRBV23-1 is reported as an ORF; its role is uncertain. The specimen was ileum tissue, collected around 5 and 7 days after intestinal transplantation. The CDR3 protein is CASSHPRGALHYEQYF. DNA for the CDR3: TGCGCCAGCAGTCACCCCCGGGGGGCCCTCCACTACGAGCAGTACTTC.